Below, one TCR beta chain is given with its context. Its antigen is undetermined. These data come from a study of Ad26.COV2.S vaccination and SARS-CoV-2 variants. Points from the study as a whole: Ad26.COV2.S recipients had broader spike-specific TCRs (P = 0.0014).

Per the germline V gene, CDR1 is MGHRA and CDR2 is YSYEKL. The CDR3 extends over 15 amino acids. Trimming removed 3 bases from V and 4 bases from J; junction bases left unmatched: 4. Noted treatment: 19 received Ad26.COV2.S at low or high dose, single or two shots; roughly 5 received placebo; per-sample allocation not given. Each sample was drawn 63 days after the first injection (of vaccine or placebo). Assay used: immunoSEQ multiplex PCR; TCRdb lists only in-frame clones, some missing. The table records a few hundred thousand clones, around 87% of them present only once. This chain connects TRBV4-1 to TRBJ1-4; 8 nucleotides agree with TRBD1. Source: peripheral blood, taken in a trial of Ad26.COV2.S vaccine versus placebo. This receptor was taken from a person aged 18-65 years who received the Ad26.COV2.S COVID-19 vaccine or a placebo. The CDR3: CASSQTGTGNEKLFF. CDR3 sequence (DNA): TGCGCCAGCAGCCAGACCGGGACAGGTAATGAAAAACTGTTTTTT.